One T cell receptor (beta chain) is described in this entry. No antigen is known for it. Per-nucleotide qualities are absent, and no much larger clonotype sits a single base away. TCR beta CDR3 regions were amplified from genomic DNA with the immunoSEQ assay, a bias-controlled multiplex PCR using V- and J-specific primers. A proprietary barcode and Illumina adapter sequences were added to the CDR3 amplicons in a second PCR step. CDR3 libraries were sequenced on an Illumina MiSeq instrument. In the original analysis: Export and quality control were done with immunoSEQ Analyzer 3.0, while downstream analyses used R Bioconductor and Immunarch. Only productive rearrangements in the normalized downsampled data set went into calculating the repertoire metrics. In the normalized cohort, a clonotype counted as pathologically expanded if the clonotype was larger than 5 templates. The Inverse Simpson Index was used to measure repertoire diversity. To capture all clonotypes, the CMV-specificity analyses were run on the non-normalized data set. The source is immuneACCESS, and TCRdb retained only in-frame sequences with V and J called. Part of the clones is not carried over; for the studies checked, unresolved V genes explain less than half of this, and the remainder is unexplained. That table gives V, J and clone size, and the DNA gave D and trimming. The sample profile shows around 14,000 clones; 70% to 90% of them were found once. The ten largest clones take up around 13% of the sample.

This sample is part of a study of T cell clonotyping in hematopoietic cell transplantation (TCRdb year 2021). Study-level background: A total of 110 to 150 blood samples were collected in the study from approximately 34 consecutive transplant recipients and their related donors. Patient recruitment ran from 2015 to early 2017, and follow-up continued until September 2020 or death.

The research as a whole found: Sample size was limited, and cells were not sorted, so CD4 and CD8 repertoire contributions could not be separated. Broader TCR repertoire diversity after transplant was predicted by Inverse Simpson Index values from donors and from recipients before transplant. After transplant, TCR diversity in recipients dropped, and pathologically expanded clonotypes increased progressively from day 30 to day 180. Just a small fraction of recipient repertoires overlapped with donor repertoires, and more than 97% appeared de novo at the given depth.

Per the publication, the time point label means: 100 days after allo-HCT. Recipient blood was collected about 28 days before transplant and at days 30, 100 and 180 after transplant. Using Nuclei Lysis Solution, genomic DNA was extracted from unfractionated peripheral blood mononuclear cells that were either fresh or cryopreserved. This clonotype was obtained from a male patient in his forties or fifties who had an allogeneic stem cell transplant from an unrelated donor, so T cells may come from the graft donor. Some clones in this sample may be carry-over from other donors' samples. Here the sequenced sample was PBMCs, taken 100 days after allogeneic stem cell transplant.

The CDR3 region reads CASSFSSGANVLTF. In nucleotide form, the sequence is TGTGCCAGCAGCTTCTCCTCTGGGGCCAACGTCCTGACTTTC. The chain joins TRBV5-5 to TRBJ2-6, with the D gene not confidently named. The CDR3 contains 14 residues, cysteine and phenylalanine counted. Here the CDR3 DNA is all that survives: 42 bases in frame from base 1. Trimming at the junction amounts to 2 bases on V and 0 bases on J, and the germline ends lie 3 bases apart. Via the germline V gene (reference sequence), CDR1 is SGHKS and CDR2 YYEKEE.